The clone carrying this T cell receptor (beta chain) was recorded a few times. Antigen unknown. This record comes from a study of cytomegalovirus exposure and HLA in healthy donors. The study, taken as a whole, reports: Indistinguishable V segments, including TRBV6-2 and TRBV6-3, were excluded. Reported findings show TCR beta sequences accurately forecast HLA-A and HLA-B alleles in most subjects.

The V gene's germline CDR1 is MNHEY and CDR2 SVGAGI. This CDR3 spans 13 amino acids. V was trimmed by 0 bases and J by 7 bases, leaving 7 bases between them. The PCR was carried out with 60 Vbeta primers and 13 Jbeta primers. Assay: immunoSEQ multiplex PCR; the TCRdb copy retains only in-frame clones and omits some. The sample includes tens of thousands of clones, 84% of them seen just once. Sequencing was done on a sample of PBMCs. This TCR was recovered from a woman aged 45-60 years in good health and CMV-seronegative. This chain links TRBV6-5 with TRBJ1-5; no reliable D call. The CDR3 spells CASSYSEGQPQHF. CDR3 DNA: TGTGCCAGCAGTTACTCGGAGGGACAGCCCCAGCATTTT.